This T cell receptor beta chain derives from a study of T-cell reconstitution after alpha-beta-depleted transplantation in children. Study-level findings and limits: Recipient T cells and thymic progenitors that survived gave rise to the high TCRbeta diversity observed at day 60 in some patients. Several hundred expanded graft clones reportedly supplied alpha-beta T cells about two months after transplant. After one year, T-cell counts and TCRbeta diversity mostly came from new T cells.

V shed 8 bases and J shed 5 bases, with 15 bases lying between them. In germline, CDR1 is LGHNA, CDR2 YNFKEQ. The CDR3 spans 14 residues. This clonotype came up many times. Its antigen is undetermined. Unique molecular identifiers were built into the TCRbeta library. Using its own MiXCR run on the PCR reads, TCRdb lists one record per CDR3 protein. The table records just over 200,000 distinct CDR3 sequences, around 9.2% of them present only once. The V call is TRBV4-2, the J call TRBJ2-2; D is ambiguous. The sequence was obtained from a male patient aged 2 to 9 who had a stem cell transplant for acute myeloid leukemia, so the T cells may come from the graft donor. This specimen was PBMCs, mostly from graft donor cells, taken 360 days after TCRalphabeta/CD19-depleted stem cell transplant. The CDR3 protein is CASGHLRSTGELFF. In DNA form, the CDR3 reads TGTGCCAGCGGTCATCTCCGTAGTACCGGGGAGCTGTTTTTT.